This passage covers 26 T cell receptor beta chains from one sample sequenced in a study of blood T cell repertoires in COVID-19. TCRdb keeps only in-frame clones here, not all; method: immunoSEQ multiplex PCR. The table records roughly 68,000 clones, roughly nine tenths of them present only once. Material: peripheral blood. All receptors derive from a man aged 40-50 years with COVID-19, enrolled during active disease.

Notes on this clone: Germline is not matched at one junction end, which may reflect a read error. This chain joins TRBV28 and TRBJ2-7; D gene uncertain. Germline V lookup: CDR1 MDHEN, CDR2 SYDVKM. The CDR3 is 11 amino acids. The CDR3, as DNA: TGTGCCAGCAGACGGGTAGGTACGGCCCACTTC. Amino acid sequence: CASRRVGTAHF.

J is TRBJ1-5 and V is TRBV5-1; D gene ambiguous. The CDR3 runs 15 residues. CDR1 and CDR2 (germline): SGHRS, YFSETQ. Trimming stripped 3 bases from V and 3 bases from J, with 13 bases between. This CDR3 reads CASSSEEAPNQPQHF. The DNA for the CDR3 is TGCGCCAGCAGCTCCGAGGAAGCTCCCAATCAGCCCCAGCATTTT.

This chain connects TRBV7-2 to TRBJ1-2; 11 bases match TRBD1. Trimming at V came to 1 base and at J to 7 bases, leaving 2 bases not matched to a gene. CDR3 length equals 14 residues. CDR1 SGHTA and CDR2 FQGNSA come from the germline V gene. The CDR3 region is CASSLGGTGGGYTF. For the CDR3, the DNA is TGTGCCAGCAGCTTAGGGGGGACAGGGGGTGGCTACACCTTC.

The rearrangement links TRBV7-2 to TRBJ2-4; the match to TRBD2 covers 11 bases. Germline V gene data show CDR1 as SGHTA and CDR2 as FQGNSA. This CDR3 contains 13 residues. Trimming took 5 bases from V and 11 from J; bases not matched to a gene: 5. In DNA form, the CDR3 reads TGTGCCAGCAGCCCCGCTAGCGGGGGGTTTCAGTACTTC. Its translation is CASSPASGGFQYF. Combining the CDR3 with reference TRBV7-2 and TRBJ2-4 gives the whole variable domain GAGVSQSPSNKVTEKGKDVELRCDPISGHTALYWYRQSLGQGLEFLIYFQGNSAPDKSGLPSDRFSAERTGGSVSTLTIQRTQQEDSAVYLCASSPASGGFQYFGAGTRLSVL.

This clone occurred a few times. The chain links TRBV18 to TRBJ2-5; possibly TRBD2 for D (7 bases). Trimming shortened V by 6 bases and J by 4 bases, and 15 bases separated the two germline ends. Germline V lookup: CDR1 KGHSH, CDR2 LQKENI. The CDR3 is made up of 14 amino acids. The CDR3: CASSQRGAGETQYF. In nucleotides, the CDR3 is TGTGCCAGCTCCCAACGGGGGGCCGGAGAGACCCAGTACTTC.

The V gene is TRBV5-8, the J gene TRBJ1-5, with D perhaps TRBD1 (5 bases). V lost 0 bases to trimming and J lost 0 bases, with 13 bases between them. The CDR3 totals 17 residues. Per the germline V gene, CDR1 is SGHTS and CDR2 is YDEGEE. The CDR3 sequence is CASSLEGRQPSNQPQHF. In nucleotides, the CDR3 is TGTGCCAGCAGCTTGGAGGGTAGACAGCCTAGCAATCAGCCCCAGCATTTT.

The gene calls are TRBV2 and TRBJ1-5; D call uncertain. Looked up from germline, CDR1 is SNHLY and CDR2 is FYNNEI. The CDR3 is made up of 12 amino acids. The ends were cut back, 6 bases at V and 6 bases at J, with 9 bases in the middle. CDR3 DNA sequence: TGTGCCAGCAGCGGGAGGGCTCAGCCCCAGCATTTT. Encoded protein: CASSGRAQPQHF.

The rearrangement uses TRBV5-1 and TRBJ2-5, with TRBD1 matching 10 bases. The CDR3 sequence is 16 residues long. V was pared by 4 bases and J by 0 bases, with 6 bases of the junction left unmatched. Germline V gives CDR1 SGHRS, CDR2 YFSETQ. This CDR3 is CASSTTGTGDQETQYF. CDR3 coding DNA: TGCGCCAGCAGCACAACCGGGACAGGGGACCAAGAGACCCAGTACTTC.

The chain uses TRBV2 and TRBJ2-5; TRBD1 agrees at 11 bases. The ends lost 6 bases at V and 2 bases at J; junction bases unmatched: 5. Germline loops: CDR1 SNHLY, CDR2 FYNNEI. This CDR3 is built from 15 residues. The CDR3 DNA sequence: TGTGCCAGCAGGGGGGACAGGGGGGGTCAAGAGACCCAGTACTTC. Protein: CASRGDRGGQETQYF.

The chain is built from TRBV5-1 and TRBJ2-3; 11 bases match TRBD2. Trimming cost V 3 bases and J 4 bases; bases outside gene matches: 4. CDR3 size: 15 residues. Germline CDR1 reads SGHRS; CDR2 reads YFSETQ. In DNA form, the CDR3 reads TGCGCCAGCAGCTCATTAGCGGGAGGGGCAGATACGCAGTATTTT. This encodes CASSSLAGGADTQYF.

In this sample, this clone turned up once. V usage is TRBV20-1 and J usage is TRBJ1-1, with D possibly being TRBD1 (6 bases). The length of the CDR3 is 13 residues. Germline V gene sequence: CDR1 DFQATT, CDR2 SNEGSKA (reference sequence). V lost 3 bases to trimming and J lost 0 bases, with 8 bases between them. CDR3 in DNA: TGCAGTGCTAGTCAGGGGTTGAACACTGAAGCTTTCTTT. Residues: CSASQGLNTEAFF.

The CDR3 DNA sequence: TGTGCCAGCAGTGATCCCGGGACAGTGTCCTACGAGCAGTACTTC. It specifies CASSDPGTVSYEQYF. The chain links TRBV25-1 to TRBJ2-7, with 7 bases aligning to TRBD1. The CDR3 totals 15 residues. Per the germline V gene, CDR1 is MGHDK and CDR2 is SYGVNS. Losses at the gene ends were 3 bases for V and 1 base for J; bases not matched to a gene: 6.

The chain's CDR3 is CSAGGGSTDTQYF. For the CDR3, the DNA is TGCAGTGCTGGTGGCGGTAGCACAGATACGCAGTATTTT. The chain has TRBV20-1 and TRBJ2-3; D is uncertain. Germline V CDR1 and CDR2: DFQATT, SNEGSKA (reference sequence). The V gene lost 5 bases and the J gene lost 0 bases, with 9 bases spanning the gap. The length of the CDR3 is 13 residues.

The chain recombines TRBV5-1 with TRBJ2-7; TRBD1 matches at 10 bases. Trimming at V came to 4 bases and at J to 5 bases, leaving 6 bases not matched to a gene. Per germline, CDR1 SGHRS and CDR2 YFSETQ. The CDR3 covers 14 residues. The CDR3 here is CASSQGQGLHEQYF. DNA of the CDR3: TGCGCCAGCAGCCAGGGACAGGGGTTACACGAGCAGTACTTC.

This clone showed up just once. The chain carries TRBV18 and TRBJ1-2; no clear D. This CDR3 has 14 residues. In germline, CDR1 is KGHSH, CDR2 LQKENI. V shed 6 bases and J shed 4 bases, with 15 bases lying between them. CDR3: CASSEGNGVYGYTF. In DNA, the CDR3 is TGTGCCAGCTCGGAGGGTAACGGGGTCTATGGCTACACCTTC.

This CDR3 is CASSIRQGANQPQHF. CDR3 nucleotides: TGTGCCAGTAGTATAAGACAGGGGGCCAATCAGCCCCAGCATTTT. The chain recombines TRBV19 with TRBJ1-5; TRBD1 aligns across 10 bases. Trimming at V came to 2 bases and at J to 3 bases, leaving 1 base not matched to a gene. Germline loops: CDR1 LNHDA, CDR2 SQIVND (reference sequence). CDR3 length equals 15 residues.

This chain connects TRBV5-1 to TRBJ1-2; TRBD1 is a possible D gene (5 bases). V lost 6 bases, J lost 3 bases, and 9 bases lay in between. From germline, CDR1 is SGHRS and CDR2 YFSETQ. CDR3 length: 12 amino acids. CDR3 sequence (DNA): TGCGCCAGCACAGACAGCTACTATGGCTACACCTTC. Its protein is CASTDSYYGYTF.

The chain recombines TRBV5-8 with TRBJ2-1; no clear D gene. V was pared by 4 bases and J by 0 bases, with 11 bases between. Germline V CDR1 and CDR2: SGHTS, YDEGEE. This CDR3 region has 15 residues. CDR3 nucleotides: TGTGCCAGCAGCCCCTCTCCGAGCTCCTACAATGAGCAGTTCTTC. As protein: CASSPSPSSYNEQFF.

The rearrangement links TRBV5-6 to TRBJ1-5; tentatively, D is TRBD1 (6 bases). CDR1 and CDR2 from the germline V gene are SGHDT and YYEEEE. The CDR3 has 14 residues. V was pared by 7 bases and J by 5 bases, with 16 bases between. The CDR3 DNA sequence: TGTGCCAGCGATCGTTGGGGGCTCGATCAGCCCCAGCATTTT. Translated: CASDRWGLDQPQHF. Drawing the rest from reference TRBV5-6 and TRBJ1-5, the complete variable domain is DAGVTQSPTHLIKTRGQQVTLRCSPKSGHDTVSWYQQALGQGPQFIFQYYEEEERQRGNFPDRFSGHQFPNYSSELNVNALLLGDSALYLCASDRWGLDQPQHFGDGTRLSIL.

The chain joins TRBV6-5 to TRBJ2-1, with 8 positions matching TRBD1. The junction had 8 bases not matched to a gene; V was cut back by 5 bases and J by 8 bases. The CDR3 covers 14 residues. The germline gives CDR1 MNHEY, CDR2 SVGAGI. This CDR3 reads CASSRRQGLDEQFF. CDR3 in DNA: TGTGCCAGCAGTCGACGACAGGGGTTAGATGAGCAGTTCTTC.

The chain employs TRBV11-2 and TRBJ2-7; TRBD2 aligns across 9 bases. Germline-derived CDR1 and CDR2 are SGHAT and FQNNGV. CDR3 size: 15 residues. J gave up 3 bases and V 0 bases, and 3 bases lay outside the gene matches. The CDR3 DNA is TGTGCCAGCAGCTTAGATCCTAGCGGGAACTACGAGCAGTACTTC. This gives the protein CASSLDPSGNYEQYF.

This chain joins TRBV4-1 and TRBJ1-6, with TRBD1 identical over 7 bases. The CDR3 length is 17 residues. V lost 4 bases and J lost 0; bases outside the gene matches: 6. Germline lookup yields CDR1 MGHRA and CDR2 YSYEKL. CDR3 region: CASSRGQVNSYNSPLHF. The CDR3 DNA is TGCGCCAGCAGCCGAGGACAGGTCAACTCCTATAATTCACCCCTCCACTTT.

V and J are TRBV4-2 and TRBJ1-2; 8 bases are shared with TRBD1. V shed 0 bases and J 7 bases; nucleotides not matched to a gene: 7. Germline lookup yields CDR1 LGHNA and CDR2 YNFKEQ. The CDR3 contains 15 residues. The CDR3 loop is CASSQEDRDGGGYTF. DNA of the CDR3: TGTGCCAGCAGCCAAGAGGACAGGGACGGAGGTGGCTACACCTTC.

The chain links TRBV7-9 to TRBJ2-3; 7 positions match TRBD2. In germline, CDR1 is SEHNR, CDR2 FQNEAQ (reference sequence). The CDR3 loop spans 17 amino acids. Trimming cost V 0 bases and J 1 base; bases outside gene matches: 7. In DNA, the CDR3 is TGTGCCAGCAGCTTAGCTCTCCAGCGGGGCCGCACAGATACGCAGTATTTT. It specifies CASSLALQRGRTDTQYF.

The V call is TRBV19, the J call TRBJ2-5, with unresolved D. The ends were cut back, 5 bases at V and 4 bases at J, with 17 bases in the middle. CDR1 LNHDA and CDR2 SQIVND come from the germline V gene (reference sequence). The length of the CDR3 is 15 residues. The CDR3 spells CASSAGTVGRETQYF. CDR3 sequence (DNA): TGTGCCAGTAGTGCAGGTACGGTGGGCCGAGAGACCCAGTACTTC.

The J gene is TRBJ2-1, the V gene TRBV15; 10 bases are a match to TRBD2. The CDR3 has 18 amino acids. V lost 5 bases, J lost 4 bases, and 14 bases stayed unmatched. Germline V gene lookup returns CDR1 LNHNV and CDR2 YYDKDF (reference sequence). The CDR3 loop is CATSSGRAGGPHYNEQFF. CDR3 DNA: TGTGCCACCAGCTCCGGACGAGCGGGGGGGCCTCATTACAATGAGCAGTTCTTC.